This note documents a single T cell receptor beta chain sequence. Germline V lookup: CDR1 ENHRY, CDR2 SYGVKD. The J segment lost 0 bases and the V segment lost 10 bases, leaving 12 bases of the junction unmatched. The CDR3 is 16 amino acids. In the original processing: Nucleated cell counts were estimated from reference gene primer amplification. Sequencing used immunoSEQ multiplex PCR; TCRdb keeps in-frame clones, though not all of them. From that table come the V and J calls and clone size; the DNA was used to work out D and trimming. The data show 200,000 to 300,000 clones, with around 88% seen just once and 2.5% held by the top ten. Which cohort a participant joined came from the clinical history participants gave. The entry originates in a study of blood T cell repertoires in COVID-19. Turning to the study itself: The United States, Italy and Spain provided the acute and convalescent COVID-19 samples. T cells, B-cell-depleted T cells, or PBMCs supplied cDNA or gDNA.

The sample comprised PBMCs or T cells enriched from blood (not recorded which). This sequence originates from a woman in her thirties or forties with acute COVID-19. The J gene is TRBJ2-1, the V gene TRBV10-3; TRBD2 matches 7 bases. CDR3 bases: TGTGCCAGCGCCGATTCCGGGGGGAGCTCCTACAATGAGCAGTTCTTC. Its protein is CASADSGGSSYNEQFF.